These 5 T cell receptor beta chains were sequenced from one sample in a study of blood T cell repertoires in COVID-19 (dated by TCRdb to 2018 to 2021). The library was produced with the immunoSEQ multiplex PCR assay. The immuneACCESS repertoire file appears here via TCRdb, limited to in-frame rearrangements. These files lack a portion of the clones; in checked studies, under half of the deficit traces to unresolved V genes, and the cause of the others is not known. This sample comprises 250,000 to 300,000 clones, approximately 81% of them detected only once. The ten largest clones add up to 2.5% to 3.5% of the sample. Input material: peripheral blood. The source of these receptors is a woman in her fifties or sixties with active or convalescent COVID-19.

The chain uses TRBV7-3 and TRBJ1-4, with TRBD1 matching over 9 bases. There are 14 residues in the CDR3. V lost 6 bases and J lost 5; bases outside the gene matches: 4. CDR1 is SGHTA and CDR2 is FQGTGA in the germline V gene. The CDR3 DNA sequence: TGTGCCAGCAGATCCGGGACAGGGAATGAAAAACTGTTTTTT. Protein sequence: CASRSGTGNEKLFF.

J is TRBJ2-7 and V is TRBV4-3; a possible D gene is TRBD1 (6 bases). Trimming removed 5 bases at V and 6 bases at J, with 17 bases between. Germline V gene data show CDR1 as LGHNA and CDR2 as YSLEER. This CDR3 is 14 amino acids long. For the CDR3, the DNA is TGCGCCAGCAGCAAGAGTACAGGGACGGGCGAGCAGTACTTC. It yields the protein CASSKSTGTGEQYF.

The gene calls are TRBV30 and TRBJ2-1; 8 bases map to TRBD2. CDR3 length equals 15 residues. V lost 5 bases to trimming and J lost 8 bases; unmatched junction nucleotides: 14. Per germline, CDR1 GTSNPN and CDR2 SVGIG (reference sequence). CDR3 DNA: TGTGCCTGGGGGACTGGGACTAGAGGTCGGGATGAGCAGTTCTTC. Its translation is CAWGTGTRGRDEQFF.

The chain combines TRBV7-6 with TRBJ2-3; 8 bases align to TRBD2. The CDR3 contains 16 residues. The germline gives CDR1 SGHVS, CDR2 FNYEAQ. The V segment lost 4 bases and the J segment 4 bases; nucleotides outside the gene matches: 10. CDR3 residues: CASSSRTGGAPDTQYF. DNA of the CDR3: TGTGCCAGCAGCTCTAGGACCGGGGGGGCCCCAGATACGCAGTATTTT. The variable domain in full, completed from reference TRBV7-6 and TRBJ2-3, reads GAGVSQSPRYKVTKRGQDVALRCDPISGHVSLYWYRQALGQGPEFLTYFNYEAQQDKSGLPNDRFSAERPEGSISTLTIQRTEQRDSAMYRCASSSRTGGAPDTQYFGPGTRLTVL.

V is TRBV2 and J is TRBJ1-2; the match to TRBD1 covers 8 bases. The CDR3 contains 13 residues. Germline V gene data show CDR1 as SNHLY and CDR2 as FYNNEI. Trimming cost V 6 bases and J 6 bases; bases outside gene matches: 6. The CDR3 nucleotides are TGTGCCAGCAGACGGACAGGGCCGGATGGCTACACCTTC. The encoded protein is CASRRTGPDGYTF.